The 6 T cell receptor beta chains presented below share a single source sample, sequenced in a study of radiation and T cells in renal cell carcinoma. Here immunoSEQ multiplex PCR was the method, and the copy in TCRdb shows in-frame clones only, minus some. The sample contains roughly 130,000 clones, more than 75% of which appear only once. Time point specified: blood 2 weeks post-SBRT. As to treatment: 15 Gy SBRT to primary tumor, nephrectomy 4 weeks later. The source was blood, collected from a patient whose treatment included radiotherapy and nephrectomy. The receptors shown here come from a woman aged 70-85 years with renal cell carcinoma.

The chain combines TRBV6-1 with TRBJ1-2; TRBD1 matches 7 bases. This CDR3 has 18 residues. J was trimmed by 2 bases and V by 4 bases; bases with no gene match: 16. The germline CDR1 and CDR2 sequences are MNHNS and SASEGT. CDR3 protein: CASSVNPGQRIGNYGYTF. The DNA of the CDR3 is TGTGCCAGCAGTGTCAATCCGGGACAGAGGATAGGGAACTATGGCTACACCTTC.

This clone was picked up one time. V is TRBV11-3 and J is TRBJ2-2, with D tentatively TRBD2 (6 bases). CDR3 size: 15 residues. Trimming shortened V by 5 bases and J by 5 bases, and 15 bases separated the two germline ends. Per the germline V gene, CDR1 is SGHNT and CDR2 is YENEEA. CDR3 protein: CASSAGPLGTGELFF. The CDR3 nucleotides are TGTGCCAGCAGCGCGGGGCCCCTAGGTACCGGGGAGCTGTTTTTT.

The gene calls are TRBV19 and TRBJ2-3, with D perhaps TRBD2 (6 bases). CDR3 size: 16 residues. Per germline, CDR1 LNHDA and CDR2 SQIVND (reference sequence). With 5 bases removed from V and 1 base from J, the gap between germline ends came to 16 bases. CDR3 loop: CASSLLATSGTDTQYF. The CDR3 DNA is TGTGCCAGTAGTCTACTAGCTACCTCTGGCACAGATACGCAGTATTTT.

The chain combines TRBV29-1 with TRBJ2-3; D is perhaps TRBD2 (6 bases). The V and J ends lost 3 bases and 3 bases respectively, with 16 bases between them. The CDR3 runs 15 residues. The germline V gene encodes CDR1 SQVTM and CDR2 ANQGSEA. In DNA, the CDR3 is TGCAGCGTTGATCGCACTAGCACCAGAACAGATACGCAGTATTTT. It specifies CSVDRTSTRTDTQYF.

This clone was counted once. The rearrangement joins TRBV5-1 to TRBJ1-1; TRBD1 matches 9 bases. The CDR3 consists of 15 residues. The germline V gene has CDR1 SGHRS and CDR2 YFSETQ. The V segment lost 3 bases and the J segment 1 base; nucleotides outside the gene matches: 4. The CDR3 is CASSWGTGWNTEAFF. CDR3 sequence (DNA): TGCGCCAGCAGCTGGGGGACAGGGTGGAACACTGAAGCTTTCTTT.

There are a few counts of this clone. V gene TRBV28 combines with J gene TRBJ1-3; D is undetermined. CDR3 length: 14 amino acids. Trimming shortened V by 6 bases and J by 6 bases, and 15 bases separated the two germline ends. Germline CDR1 MDHEN, CDR2 SYDVKM. DNA for the CDR3: TGTGCCAGCAGCGCCCCGGGATTGGAAAACACCATATATTTT. Translation: CASSAPGLENTIYF.